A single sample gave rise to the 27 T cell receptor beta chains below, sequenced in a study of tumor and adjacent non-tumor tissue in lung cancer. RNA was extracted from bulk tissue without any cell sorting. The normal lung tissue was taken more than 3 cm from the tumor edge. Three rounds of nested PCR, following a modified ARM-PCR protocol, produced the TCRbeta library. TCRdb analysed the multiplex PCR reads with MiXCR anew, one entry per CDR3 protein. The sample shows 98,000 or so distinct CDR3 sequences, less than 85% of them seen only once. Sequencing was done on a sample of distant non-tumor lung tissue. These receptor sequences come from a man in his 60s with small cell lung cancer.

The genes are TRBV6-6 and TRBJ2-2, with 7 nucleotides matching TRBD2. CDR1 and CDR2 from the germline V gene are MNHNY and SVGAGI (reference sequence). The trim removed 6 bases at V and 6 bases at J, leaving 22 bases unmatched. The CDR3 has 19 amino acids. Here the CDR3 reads CASRRGLVGGPRGAGELFF. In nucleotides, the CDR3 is TGTGCCAGCAGACGCGGACTAGTGGGAGGCCCACGGGGCGCCGGGGAGCTGTTTTTT.

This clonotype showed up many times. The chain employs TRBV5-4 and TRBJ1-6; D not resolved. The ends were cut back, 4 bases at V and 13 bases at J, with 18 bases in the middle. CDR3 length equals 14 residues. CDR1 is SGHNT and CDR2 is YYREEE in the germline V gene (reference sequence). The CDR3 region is CASSPDMGRFPLHF. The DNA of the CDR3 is TGTGCCAGCAGCCCTGACATGGGAAGATTCCCCCTCCACTTT. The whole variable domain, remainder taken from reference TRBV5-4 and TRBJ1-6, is ETGVTQSPTHLIKTRGQQVTLRCSSQSGHNTVSWYQQALGQGPQFIFQYYREEENGRGNFPPRFSGLQFPNYSSELNVNALELDDSALYLCASSPDMGRFPLHFGNGTRLTVT.

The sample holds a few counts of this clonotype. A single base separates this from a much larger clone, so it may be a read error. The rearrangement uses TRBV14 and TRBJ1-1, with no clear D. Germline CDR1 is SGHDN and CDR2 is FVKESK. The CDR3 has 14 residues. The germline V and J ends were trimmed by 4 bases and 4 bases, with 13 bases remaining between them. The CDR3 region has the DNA TGTGCCAGCAGCCTGGGGATGGGTCTCACTGAAGCTTTCTTT. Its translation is CASSLGMGLTEAFF.

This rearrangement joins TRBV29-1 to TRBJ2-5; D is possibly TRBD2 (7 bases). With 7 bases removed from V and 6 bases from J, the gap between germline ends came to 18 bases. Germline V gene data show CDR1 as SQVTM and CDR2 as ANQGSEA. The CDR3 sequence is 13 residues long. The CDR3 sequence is CSGTGGAMKTQYF. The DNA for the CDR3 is TGCAGCGGAACGGGGGGCGCTATGAAGACCCAGTACTTC.

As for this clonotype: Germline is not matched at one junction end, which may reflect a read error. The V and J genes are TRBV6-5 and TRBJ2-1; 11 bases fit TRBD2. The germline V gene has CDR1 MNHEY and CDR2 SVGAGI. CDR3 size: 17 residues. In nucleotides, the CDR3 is TGTGCCAGCAGTTACTCGAACTGGGGACTAGCGGACAATGAGCACTTTTTC. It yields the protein CASSYSNWGLADNEHFF.

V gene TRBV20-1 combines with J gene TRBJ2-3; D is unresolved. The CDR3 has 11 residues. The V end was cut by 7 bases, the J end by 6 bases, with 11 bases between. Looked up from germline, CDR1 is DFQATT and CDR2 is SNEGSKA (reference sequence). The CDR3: CSVAPHDTQYF. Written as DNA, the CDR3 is TGCAGTGTTGCCCCCCACGATACGCAGTATTTT.

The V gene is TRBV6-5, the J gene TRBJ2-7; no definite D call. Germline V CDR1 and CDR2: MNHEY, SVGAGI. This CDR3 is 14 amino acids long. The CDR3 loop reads CASRTSPAAPEQYV. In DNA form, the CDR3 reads TGTGCCAGCAGAACATCTCCGGCAGCACCCGAGCAGTATGTC.

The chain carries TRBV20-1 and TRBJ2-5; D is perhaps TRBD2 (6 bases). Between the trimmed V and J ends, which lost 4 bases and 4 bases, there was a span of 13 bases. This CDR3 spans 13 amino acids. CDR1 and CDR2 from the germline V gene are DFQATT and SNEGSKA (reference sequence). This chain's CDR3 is CSAILVGGETQYF. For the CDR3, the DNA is TGCAGTGCTATACTAGTGGGAGGAGAGACCCAGTACTTC.

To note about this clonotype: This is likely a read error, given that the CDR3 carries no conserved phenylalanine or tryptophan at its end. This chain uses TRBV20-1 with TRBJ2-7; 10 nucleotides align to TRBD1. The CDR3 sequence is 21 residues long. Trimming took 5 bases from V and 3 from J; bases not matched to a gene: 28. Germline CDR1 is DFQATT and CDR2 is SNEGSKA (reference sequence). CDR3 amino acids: CSAHTGYAKTGGGRRFYEQYL. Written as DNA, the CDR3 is TGCAGTGCTCACACTGGATACGCGAAGACAGGGGGCGGGAGGCGATTCTACGAGCAGTACTTA.

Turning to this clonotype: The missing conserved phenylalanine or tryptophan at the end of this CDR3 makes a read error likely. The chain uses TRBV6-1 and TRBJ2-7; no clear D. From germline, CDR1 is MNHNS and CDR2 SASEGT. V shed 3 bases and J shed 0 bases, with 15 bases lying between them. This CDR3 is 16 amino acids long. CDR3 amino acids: CASSEIGIAFSYEQYS. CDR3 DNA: TGTGCCAGCAGTGAGATCGGAATCGCCTTCTCCTACGAGCAGTACTCC.

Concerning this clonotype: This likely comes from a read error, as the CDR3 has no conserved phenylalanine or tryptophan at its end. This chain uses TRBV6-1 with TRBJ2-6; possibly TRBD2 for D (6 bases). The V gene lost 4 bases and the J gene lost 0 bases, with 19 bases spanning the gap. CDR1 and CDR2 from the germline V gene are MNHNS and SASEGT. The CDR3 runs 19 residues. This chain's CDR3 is CASSGRLGTGNSGANVLTS. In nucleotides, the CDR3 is TGTGCCAGCAGTGGTAGATTGGGGACTGGGAACTCTGGGGCCAACGTCCTGACTTCC.

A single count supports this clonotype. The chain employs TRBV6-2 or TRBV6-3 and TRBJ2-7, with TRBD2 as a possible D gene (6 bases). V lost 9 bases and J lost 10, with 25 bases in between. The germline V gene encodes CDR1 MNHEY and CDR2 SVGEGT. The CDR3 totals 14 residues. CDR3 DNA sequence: TGTGCCAGAAAGATATCGGGAGCCCCTATGGATCAGTACTTC. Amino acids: CARKISGAPMDQYF.

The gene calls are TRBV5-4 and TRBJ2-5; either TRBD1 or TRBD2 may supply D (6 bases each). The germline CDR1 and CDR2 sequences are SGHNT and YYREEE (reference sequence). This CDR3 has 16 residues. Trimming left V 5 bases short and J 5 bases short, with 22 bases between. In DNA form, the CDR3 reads TGTGCCAGCAGGCCGGTACAGGGAGGTCCGGGGGAGACCCAGTACTTC. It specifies CASRPVQGGPGETQYF. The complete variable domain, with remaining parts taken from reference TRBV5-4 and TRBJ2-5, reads ETGVTQSPTHLIKTRGQQVTLRCSSQSGHNTVSWYQQALGQGPQFIFQYYREEENGRGNFPPRFSGLQFPNYSSELNVNALELDDSALYLCASRPVQGGPGETQYFGPGTRLLVL.

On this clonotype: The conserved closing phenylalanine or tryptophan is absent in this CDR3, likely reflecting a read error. The CDR3 DNA reads TGCAGCGGGGCGTACGGTCAGGATGGCTACACCCTC. Protein: CSGAYGQDGYTL. The V gene is TRBV29-1, the J gene TRBJ1-2; D remains ambiguous. Germline V lookup: CDR1 SQVTM, CDR2 ANQGSEA. There are 12 residues in the CDR3. Trimming took off 7 bases at V and 6 bases at J, with 15 bases between the two ends.

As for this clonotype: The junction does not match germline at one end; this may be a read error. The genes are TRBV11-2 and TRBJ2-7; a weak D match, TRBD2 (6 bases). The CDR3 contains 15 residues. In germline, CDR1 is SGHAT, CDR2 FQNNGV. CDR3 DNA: TGTGCCAGCAGCTTAGCTCCTAGCGACACCTACGAGCGGTACTTC. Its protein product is CASSLAPSDTYERYF.

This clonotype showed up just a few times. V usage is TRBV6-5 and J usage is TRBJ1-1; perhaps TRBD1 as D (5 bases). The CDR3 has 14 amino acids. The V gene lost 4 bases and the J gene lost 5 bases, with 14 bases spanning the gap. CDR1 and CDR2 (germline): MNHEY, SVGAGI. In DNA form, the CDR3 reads TGTGCCAGCAGTTTATTGACAGAGCGGACTGAAGCTTTCTTT. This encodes CASSLLTERTEAFF.

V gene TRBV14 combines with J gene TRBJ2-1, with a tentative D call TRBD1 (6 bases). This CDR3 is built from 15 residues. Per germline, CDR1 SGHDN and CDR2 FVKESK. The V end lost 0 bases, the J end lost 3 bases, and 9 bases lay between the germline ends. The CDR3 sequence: CASSQEQGNYNEQFF. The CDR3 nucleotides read TGTGCCAGCAGCCAAGAACAGGGAAACTACAATGAGCAGTTCTTC.

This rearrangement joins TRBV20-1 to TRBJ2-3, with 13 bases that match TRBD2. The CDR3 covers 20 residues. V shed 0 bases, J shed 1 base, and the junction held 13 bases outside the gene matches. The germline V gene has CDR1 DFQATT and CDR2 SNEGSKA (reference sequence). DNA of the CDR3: TGCAGTGCTAGAGACCCGGGACTAGCGGGACCTTTAACTCGCACAGATACGCAGTATTTT. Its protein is CSARDPGLAGPLTRTDTQYF.

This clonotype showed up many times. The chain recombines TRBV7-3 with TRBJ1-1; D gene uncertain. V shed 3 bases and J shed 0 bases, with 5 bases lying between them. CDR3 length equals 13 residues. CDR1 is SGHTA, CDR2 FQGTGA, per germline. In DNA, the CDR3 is TGTGCCAGCAGCTTTGGAATGAACACTGAAGCTTTCTTT. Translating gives CASSFGMNTEAFF.

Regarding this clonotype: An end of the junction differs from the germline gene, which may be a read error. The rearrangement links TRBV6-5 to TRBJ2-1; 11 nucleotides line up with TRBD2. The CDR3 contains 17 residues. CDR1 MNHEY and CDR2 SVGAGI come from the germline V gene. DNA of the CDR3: TGTGCCAGTAGTTACTCGATCTGGGGACTAGCGGACAACGAAGAGTTCTTC. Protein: CASSYSIWGLADNEEFF.

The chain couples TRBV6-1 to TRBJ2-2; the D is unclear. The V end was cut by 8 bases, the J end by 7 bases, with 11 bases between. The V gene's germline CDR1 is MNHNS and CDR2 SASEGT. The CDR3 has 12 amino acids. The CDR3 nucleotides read TGTGCCAGCGTGAGTTACATCGGGGAGCTGTTTTTT. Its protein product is CASVSYIGELFF.

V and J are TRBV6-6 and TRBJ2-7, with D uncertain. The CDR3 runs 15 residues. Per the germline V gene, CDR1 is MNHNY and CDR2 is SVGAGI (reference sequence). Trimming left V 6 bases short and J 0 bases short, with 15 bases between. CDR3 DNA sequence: TGTGCCAGCAGACAAATAGGCAATAGCTCCTACGAGCAGTACGTC. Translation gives CASRQIGNSSYEQYV.

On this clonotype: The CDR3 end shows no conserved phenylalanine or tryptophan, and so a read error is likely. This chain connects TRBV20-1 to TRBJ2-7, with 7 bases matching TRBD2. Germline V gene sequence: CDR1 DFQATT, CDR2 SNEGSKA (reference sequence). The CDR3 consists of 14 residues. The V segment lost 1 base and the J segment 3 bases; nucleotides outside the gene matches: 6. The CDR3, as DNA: TGCAGTGCTAGAGGGACAAGGGACTACTACGAGCAGTACTAC. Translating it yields CSARGTRDYYEQYY.

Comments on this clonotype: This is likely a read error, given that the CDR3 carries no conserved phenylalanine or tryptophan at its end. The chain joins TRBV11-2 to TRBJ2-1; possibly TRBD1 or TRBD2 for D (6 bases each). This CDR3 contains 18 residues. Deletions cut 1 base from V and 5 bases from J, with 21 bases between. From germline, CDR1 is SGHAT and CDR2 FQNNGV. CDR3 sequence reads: CASSLGVGGGYYHNEQFL. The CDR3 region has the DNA TGTGCCAGCAGCTTAGGAGTAGGGGGAGGCTACTACCACAATGAGCAGTTCCTC.

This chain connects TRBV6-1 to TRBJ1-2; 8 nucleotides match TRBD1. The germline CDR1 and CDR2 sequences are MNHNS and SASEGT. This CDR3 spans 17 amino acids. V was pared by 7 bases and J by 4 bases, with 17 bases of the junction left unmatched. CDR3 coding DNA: TGTGCCAGCAATGGGTATATCTTGACAGGGGCACTCTATGGCTACACCTTC. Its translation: CASNGYILTGALYGYTF.

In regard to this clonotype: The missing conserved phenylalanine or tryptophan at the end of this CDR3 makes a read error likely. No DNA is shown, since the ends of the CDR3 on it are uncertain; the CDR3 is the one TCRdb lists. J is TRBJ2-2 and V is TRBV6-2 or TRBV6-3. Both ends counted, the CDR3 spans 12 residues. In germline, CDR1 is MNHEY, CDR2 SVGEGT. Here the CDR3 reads CASSSLAGELFS.

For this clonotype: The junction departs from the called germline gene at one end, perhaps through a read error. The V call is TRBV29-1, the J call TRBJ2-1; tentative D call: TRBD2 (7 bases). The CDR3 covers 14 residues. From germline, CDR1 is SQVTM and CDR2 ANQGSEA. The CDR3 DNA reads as TGCAGTGTTGAGATCGGGGGGCGTTTAGGTGAGCAGTTCTTC. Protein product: CSVEIGGRLGEQFF.